This TCR beta chain was retrieved from a study of CD8+ T cells in alopecia areata. Study-wide background: Female roughly 7-10-week-old C3H/HeJ recipients received skin from approximately 6-12-month-old C3H/HeJ graft donors with spontaneous alopecia.

The study sorted pooled cutaneous lymph node cells by CD4, CD8alpha, NKG2D, NKG2ACE and other markers. The sequencing template was cDNA reverse transcribed from extracted RNA. Data came from immunoSEQ multiplex PCR; TCRdb stores just in-frame clones and leaves some out. Listed here are under 350,000 clones without any singletons, the top ten holding more than 0.95%. The CDR3 covers 15 residues. Per germline, CDR1 FNHDT and CDR2 SITEND (reference sequence). With V trimmed by 4 bases and J by 0 bases, 1 base remained unmatched. A note on this clone: Its antigen is currently unknown. A much larger clone sits a single nucleotide away, making a read error possible. Gene labels here are mouse ones. The observed sequence ends 4 residues before the CDR3 terminus, with the missing tail filled in from the germline J gene. Other DNA sequences in the sample encode the same CDR3.

Findings and limits, study-wide: Besides other cells, scalp samples also yield sequences of resident alphabeta T cells from normal skin. Relative to normal scalp, lesional scalp, especially alopecia totalis/universalis, showed higher clonality.

Material for sequencing was CD4+ T cells sorted from a lymph node. V gene TRBV19 combines with J gene TRBJ2-1; 10 bases agree with TRBD2. The origin of this receptor is a C3H/HeJ mouse with alopecia areata. This mouse strain has H2-k as its MHC haplotype. The sequenced CDR3 bases are TGTGCCAGCAGTCGGGACTGGGGTAACTATGCT. Translation: CASSRDWGNYA. The CDR3 in its entirety is CASSRDWGNYAEQFF.